The 8 T cell receptor beta chains reported below all come from one sample, sequenced in a study of cytomegalovirus exposure and HLA in healthy donors. Produced via immunoSEQ multiplex PCR; TCRdb's table is partial and in-frame only. The sample yields hundreds of thousands of clones, 80% to 90% seen once. The sample taken for sequencing was PBMCs. These receptors were taken from a woman younger than 30 in good health and CMV-seronegative.

This chain connects TRBV7-9 to TRBJ2-7; 7 positions match TRBD2. After removal of 3 bases from V and 4 bases from J, the junction contained 12 bases not matched to a gene. The CDR3 runs 16 residues. Germline CDR1 SEHNR, CDR2 FQNEAQ (reference sequence). CDR3 in DNA: TGTGCCAGCAGCTTTAAAGGGGTCCCAGCGGGGTACGAGCAGTACTTC. Translating gives CASSFKGVPAGYEQYF.

This chain uses TRBV5-4 with TRBJ2-1; 16 nucleotides align to TRBD2. The V and J ends lost 4 bases and 9 bases, in that order; junction bases with no gene match: 7. Germline V gives CDR1 SGHNT, CDR2 YYREEE (reference sequence). The CDR3 covers 16 residues. CDR3 bases: TGTGCCAGCAGCACTGGGACTAGCGGGAGGGCCGGTGAGCAGTTCTTC. The encoded protein is CASSTGTSGRAGEQFF.

The V call is TRBV5-1, the J call TRBJ2-7; a weak D match, TRBD2 (5 bases). This CDR3 region has 13 residues. Germline lookup yields CDR1 SGHRS and CDR2 YFSETQ. V was cut by 0 bases and J by 9 bases, with 13 bases left in between. This chain's CDR3 is CASSLATQSGQYF. As DNA, the CDR3 is TGCGCCAGCAGCTTGGCCACCCAAAGCGGGCAGTACTTC.

This clone has just a few counts. The V and J genes are TRBV19 and TRBJ2-7, with 11 bases lining up with TRBD1. This CDR3 region has 14 residues. CDR1 is LNHDA and CDR2 is SQIVND in the germline V gene (reference sequence). The ends lost 6 bases at V and 4 bases at J; junction bases unmatched: 5. The CDR3 reads CASSSDRGLYEQYF. DNA of the CDR3: TGTGCCAGTAGCTCGGACAGGGGGCTGTACGAGCAGTACTTC. The full variable domain, completed using reference TRBV19 and TRBJ2-7, is DGGITQSPKYLFRKEGQNVTLSCEQNLNHDAMYWYRQDPGQGLRLIYYSQIVNDFQKGDIAEGYSVSREKKESFPLTVTSAQKNPTAFYLCASSSDRGLYEQYFGPGTRLTVT.

The J gene is TRBJ1-2, the V gene TRBV5-1; D remains unclear. V lost 0 bases and J 5 bases, leaving 14 bases between the germline ends. This CDR3 spans 15 amino acids. Germline assignment: CDR1 SGHRS and CDR2 YFSETQ. The CDR3 DNA reads as TGCGCCAGCAGCTTGGAGCCCGACGGGTGGTATGGCTACACCTTC. It is translated as CASSLEPDGWYGYTF.

The V call is TRBV15, the J call TRBJ2-7, with a weak D call TRBD2 (5 bases). Deletions cut 0 bases from V and 4 bases from J, with 7 bases between. CDR1 LNHNV and CDR2 YYDKDF come from the germline V gene (reference sequence). The CDR3 contains 13 residues. The CDR3 sequence is CATSRDEGYEQYF. As DNA, the CDR3 is TGTGCCACCAGCAGAGATGAGGGTTACGAGCAGTACTTC. The whole variable domain, filled in from reference TRBV15 and TRBJ2-7, reads DAMVIQNPRYQVTQFGKPVTLSCSQTLNHNVMYWYQQKSSQAPKLLFHYYDKDFNNEADTPDNFQSRRPNTSFCFLDIRSPGLGDTAMYLCATSRDEGYEQYFGPGTRLTVT.

CDR3 protein: CAISVNSGPSYEQYF. The CDR3 coding sequence is TGTGCCATCAGTGTTAATAGCGGGCCCTCCTACGAGCAGTACTTC. The chain recombines TRBV10-3 with TRBJ2-7, with 7 bases identical to TRBD2. The CDR3 covers 15 residues. The ends lost 4 bases at V and 0 bases at J; junction bases unmatched: 6. Germline V gives CDR1 ENHRY, CDR2 SYGVKD.

Written as DNA, the CDR3 is TGTGCCAGCAGCGTACAGGTTTCCTCTGGAAACACCATATATTTT. Amino acid sequence: CASSVQVSSGNTIYF. The V and J genes are TRBV6-5 and TRBJ1-3, with D maybe TRBD1 (5 bases). Germline V lookup: CDR1 MNHEY, CDR2 SVGAGI. The V end was cut by 6 bases, the J end by 0 bases, with 12 bases between. CDR3 length: 15 residues.